Below are 29 T cell receptor beta chains sequenced from a single sample in a study of T cells in localized non-small cell lung cancer. This table comes from immunoSEQ multiplex PCR, and its TCRdb copy is limited to in-frame clones, with some not included. This sample has 50,000 to 75,000 clones, with about 89% found just once. The source material was peripheral blood, sampled before any cancer treatment. These receptors were obtained from a man between 35 and 75 years old with stage I lung adenocarcinoma.

The chain combines TRBV4-1 with TRBJ2-2, with a possible D match to TRBD2 (5 bases). Trimming shortened V by 1 base and J by 1 base, and 7 bases separated the two germline ends. The V gene's germline CDR1 is MGHRA and CDR2 YSYEKL. CDR3 length: 15 amino acids. The CDR3 nucleotides read TGCGCCAGCAGCCAAGCTCGGGGGAACACCGGGGAGCTGTTTTTT. Its protein is CASSQARGNTGELFF.

The chain links TRBV4-2 to TRBJ2-1; 10 nucleotides match TRBD2. J lost 8 bases, V lost 0 bases, and 7 bases had no gene match. This CDR3 has 16 amino acids. Germline V CDR1 and CDR2: LGHNA, YNFKEQ. The CDR3 coding sequence is TGTGCCAGCAGCCAAGATCCTTCTAGCGGGAGTGATGAGCAGTTCTTC. Its protein is CASSQDPSSGSDEQFF.

This chain uses TRBV6-5 with TRBJ2-3; TRBD2 aligns across 8 bases. Germline V CDR1 and CDR2: MNHEY, SVGAGI. The J segment lost 4 bases and the V segment lost 6 bases, leaving 6 bases of the junction unmatched. CDR3 length equals 14 residues. The CDR3 reads CASSRTSGADTQYF. For the CDR3, the DNA is TGTGCCAGCAGCCGTACTAGCGGAGCAGATACGCAGTATTTT.

V is TRBV7-3 and J is TRBJ1-1, with D perhaps TRBD1 (6 bases). The CDR3 is 14 amino acids. Looked up from germline, CDR1 is SGHTA and CDR2 is FQGTGA. V was pared by 2 bases and J by 3 bases, with 10 bases between. The CDR3 DNA follows: TGTGCCAGCAGCTTACGCCCAGGGGACACTGAAGCTTTCTTT. This gives the protein CASSLRPGDTEAFF.

The J gene is TRBJ2-1, the V gene TRBV5-8; no definite D call. Germline V gene sequence: CDR1 SGHTS, CDR2 YDEGEE. V shed 1 base and J shed 3 bases, with 8 bases lying between them. The CDR3 is 14 amino acids. The CDR3 sequence: CASSLSTIYNEQFF. The CDR3 DNA is TGTGCCAGCAGCTTGAGCACCATCTACAATGAGCAGTTCTTC.

The chain has TRBV11-2 and TRBJ2-7, with TRBD2 matching 10 bases. V shed 2 bases, J shed 3 bases, and the junction held 4 bases outside the gene matches. CDR3 length equals 15 residues. Germline V gives CDR1 SGHAT, CDR2 FQNNGV. CDR3 sequence reads: CASSLITSGDYEQYF. The CDR3 DNA reads TGTGCCAGCAGCTTAATCACTAGCGGGGACTACGAGCAGTACTTC. The whole variable domain, filled in from reference TRBV11-2 and TRBJ2-7, reads EAGVAQSPRYKIIEKRQSVAFWCNPISGHATLYWYQQILGQGPKLLIQFQNNGVVDDSQLPKDRFSAERLKGVDSTLKIQPAKLEDSAVYLCASSLITSGDYEQYFGPGTRLTVT.

This chain connects TRBV7-8 to TRBJ2-7, with 15 bases lining up with TRBD2. The CDR3 length is 20 residues. Unmatched junction bases numbered 10, after V lost 1 base and J lost 0 bases. Per the germline V gene, CDR1 is SGHVS and CDR2 is FQNEAQ. The DNA for the CDR3 is TGTGCCAGCAGCTTAGGACCTGGGGGACTAGCGGGAGGAAGCTCCTACGAGCAGTACTTC. Amino acids: CASSLGPGGLAGGSSYEQYF. Together with reference TRBV7-8 and TRBJ2-7, the CDR3 gives the full variable domain: GAGVSQSPRYKVAKRGQDVALRCDPISGHVSLFWYQQALGQGPEFLTYFQNEAQLDKSGLPSDRFFAERPEGSVSTLKIQRTQQEDSAVYLCASSLGPGGLAGGSSYEQYFGPGTRLTVT.

V gene TRBV7-3 combines with J gene TRBJ2-7; 8 bases match TRBD2. The CDR3 is 16 residues long. Germline loops: CDR1 SGHTA, CDR2 FQGTGA. V dropped 3 bases and J dropped 2; count of bases not matched to a gene: 9. The DNA for the CDR3 is TGTGCCAGCAGCTTGAGGGCCGGGACTAGGGCCTACGAGCAGTACTTC. Protein: CASSLRAGTRAYEQYF.

The V gene is TRBV7-9, the J gene TRBJ2-3; D uncertain. Trimming cost V 1 base and J 1 base, with 9 bases left between them. CDR3 length: 15 residues. In germline, CDR1 is SEHNR, CDR2 FQNEAQ (reference sequence). The CDR3 region is CASSLGPGGTDTQYF. Written as DNA, the CDR3 is TGTGCCAGCAGCTTAGGCCCTGGGGGCACAGATACGCAGTATTTT.

This clone is medium-sized within its sample. V usage is TRBV11-2 and J usage is TRBJ1-2; 7 bases fit TRBD1. The CDR3 has 16 amino acids. Germline V gene lookup returns CDR1 SGHAT and CDR2 FQNNGV. The V segment lost 5 bases and the J segment 4 bases; nucleotides outside the gene matches: 13. CDR3 DNA: TGTGCCAGCAGCCCCAACGACAGGGTGCTGGGCTATGGCTACACCTTC. Protein sequence: CASSPNDRVLGYGYTF.

The CDR3 is CASSTTSGVLDTQYF. The CDR3 nucleotides are TGCGCCAGCAGCACCACTAGCGGGGTGTTGGATACGCAGTATTTT. V and J are TRBV4-1 and TRBJ2-3; 10 bases are shared with TRBD2. J was trimmed by 6 bases and V by 5 bases; bases with no gene match: 8. The CDR3 is 15 residues long. Germline CDR1 MGHRA, CDR2 YSYEKL.

This clone has just a few counts. V and J are TRBV5-1 and TRBJ1-1, with TRBD1 identical over 7 bases. The CDR3 has 15 amino acids. Per germline, CDR1 SGHRS and CDR2 YFSETQ. The V gene end was trimmed by 4 bases and the J gene end by 0 bases; junction bases not matched to a gene: 6. The CDR3 DNA reads TGCGCCAGCAGCATCTCGACAGGGCTGAACACTGAAGCTTTCTTT. Encoded protein: CASSISTGLNTEAFF.

This clone was counted only a few times. This chain connects TRBV6-1 to TRBJ1-2, with TRBD1 as a possible D gene (6 bases). Germline V lookup: CDR1 MNHNS, CDR2 SASEGT. The CDR3 covers 16 residues. V lost 3 bases and J lost 6, with 20 bases in between. DNA for the CDR3: TGTGCCAGCAGTGAGGGGGGGGGACAATCCCTTGATGGCTACACCTTC. Its protein product is CASSEGGGQSLDGYTF.

In this sample, this clone turned up a few times. This chain uses TRBV7-2 with TRBJ2-3, with 10 nucleotides matching TRBD1. The CDR3 covers 14 residues. Germline V gives CDR1 SGHTA, CDR2 FQGNSA. The junction had 2 bases not matched to a gene; V was cut back by 5 bases and J by 3 bases. CDR3 sequence: CASSPDRGTDTQYF. In DNA form, the CDR3 reads TGTGCCAGCAGCCCGGACAGGGGGACAGATACGCAGTATTTT.

The chain joins TRBV9 to TRBJ2-3, with D maybe TRBD2 (6 bases). Germline V gene sequence: CDR1 SGDLS, CDR2 YYNGEE. CDR3 length equals 15 residues. V dropped 3 bases and J dropped 0 bases, with 11 bases sitting between them. The CDR3 region is CASSGPSASTDTQYF. The CDR3 DNA is TGTGCCAGCAGCGGCCCTAGCGCTAGCACAGATACGCAGTATTTT. Supplemented by reference TRBV9 and TRBJ2-3, the full variable domain reads DSGVTQTPKHLITATGQRVTLRCSPRSGDLSVYWYQQSLDQGLQFLIQYYNGEERAKGNILERFSAQQFPDLHSELNLSSLELGDSALYFCASSGPSASTDTQYFGPGTRLTVL.

V usage is TRBV30 and J usage is TRBJ2-5; 10 nucleotides line up with TRBD2. CDR1 GTSNPN and CDR2 SVGIG come from the germline V gene (reference sequence). CDR3 length: 15 residues. The V and J ends lost 0 bases and 4 bases, in that order; junction bases with no gene match: 5. The DNA for the CDR3 is TGTGCCTGGAGTGTTGGTAGGACTAGCGGAGAGACCCAGTACTTC. Protein sequence: CAWSVGRTSGETQYF. The whole variable domain, filled in from reference TRBV30 and TRBJ2-5, reads SQTIHQWPATLVQPVGSPLSLECTVEGTSNPNLYWYRQAAGRGLQLLFYSVGIGQISSEVPQNLSASRPQDRQFILSSKKLLLSDSGFYLCAWSVGRTSGETQYFGPGTRLLVL.

This clone was counted between two and nine times. The V gene is TRBV12-5, the J gene TRBJ2-1; D possibly corresponds to TRBD1 (5 bases). With 2 bases removed from V and 5 bases from J, the gap between germline ends came to 16 bases. In germline, CDR1 is LGHNT, CDR2 FRNRAP. The CDR3 spans 16 residues. DNA for the CDR3: TGTGCTAGTGGTTTGCCTCCAGGGATGGGGAACAATGAGCAGTTCTTC. Its protein is CASGLPPGMGNNEQFF. Looking up the rest from reference TRBV12-5 and TRBJ2-1 gives the full variable domain: DARVTQTPRHKVTEMGQEVTMRCQPILGHNTVFWYRQTMMQGLELLAYFRNRAPLDDSGMPKDRFSAEMPDATLATLKIQPSEPRDSAVYFCASGLPPGMGNNEQFFGPGTRLTVL.

The gene calls are TRBV19 and TRBJ2-7; 10 bases align to TRBD1. CDR1 is LNHDA and CDR2 is SQIVND in the germline V gene (reference sequence). CDR3 length: 16 amino acids. Germline trimming cut 6 bases from V and 2 bases from J; bases unmatched to any gene: 10. The CDR3 DNA is TGTGCCAGTAGCCAAACGGGGGGACAGGGGCCCTACGAGCAGTACTTC. Translation gives CASSQTGGQGPYEQYF.

The rearrangement joins TRBV7-9 to TRBJ1-1; TRBD1 is a possible D gene (5 bases). Germline values: CDR1 SEHNR, CDR2 FQNEAQ (reference sequence). V was trimmed by 5 bases and J by 5 bases, leaving 15 bases between them. This CDR3 comprises 14 residues. This CDR3 reads CASSHGAMGTEAFF. CDR3 DNA sequence: TGTGCCAGCAGCCACGGGGCCATGGGGACTGAAGCTTTCTTT. Together with reference TRBV7-9 and TRBJ1-1, the CDR3 gives the full variable domain: DTGVSQNPRHKITKRGQNVTFRCDPISEHNRLYWYRQTLGQGPEFLTYFQNEAQLEKSRLLSDRFSAERPKGSFSTLEIQRTEQGDSAMYLCASSHGAMGTEAFFGQGTRLTVV.

The chain has TRBV7-9 and TRBJ2-3, with 7 bases that match TRBD1. Trimming removed 4 bases from V and 6 bases from J; junction bases left unmatched: 7. The CDR3 is 14 amino acids. Germline-derived CDR1 and CDR2 are SEHNR and FQNEAQ (reference sequence). CDR3 DNA: TGTGCCAGCAGCTCGGGACAGCCAACGGATACGCAGTATTTT. This translates into CASSSGQPTDTQYF.

The chain is built from TRBV11-2 and TRBJ2-7; no firm D call. Germline CDR1 reads SGHAT; CDR2 reads FQNNGV. With 0 bases removed from V and 5 bases from J, the gap between germline ends came to 8 bases. CDR3 length equals 13 residues. The CDR3 nucleotides read TGTGCCAGCAGCTTAGAAGCCGTCCACGAGCAGTACTTC. Residues: CASSLEAVHEQYF.

This clone was counted only a few times. The chain combines TRBV6-1 with TRBJ1-2; D not certain. The ends were cut back, 4 bases at V and 5 bases at J, with 11 bases in the middle. There are 13 residues in the CDR3. The germline V gene has CDR1 MNHNS and CDR2 SASEGT. This chain's CDR3 is CASSAHGEYGYTF. CDR3 bases: TGTGCCAGCAGTGCCCACGGAGAATATGGCTACACCTTC.

The rearrangement links TRBV7-9 to TRBJ2-6; D not certain. V lost 2 bases, J lost 3 bases, and 17 bases lay in between. The CDR3 is 18 residues long. The germline gives CDR1 SEHNR, CDR2 FQNEAQ (reference sequence). The CDR3 bases are TGTGCCAGCAGCTTAAAGTTGGTAGGCCGTCTTGGGGCCAACGTCCTGACTTTC. Translation gives CASSLKLVGRLGANVLTF. The variable domain in full, with the rest retrieved from reference TRBV7-9 and TRBJ2-6, is DTGVSQNPRHKITKRGQNVTFRCDPISEHNRLYWYRQTLGQGPEFLTYFQNEAQLEKSRLLSDRFSAERPKGSFSTLEIQRTEQGDSAMYLCASSLKLVGRLGANVLTFGAGSRLTVL.

The chain combines TRBV27 with TRBJ2-2; D is perhaps TRBD2 (6 bases). The germline V and J ends were trimmed by 4 bases and 2 bases, with 17 bases remaining between them. The CDR3 covers 17 residues. Germline V gives CDR1 MNHEY, CDR2 SMNVEV (reference sequence). The CDR3 DNA follows: TGTGCCAGCAGTTCCCTCCGGGCGGGATTTAACACCGGGGAGCTGTTTTTT. Amino acid sequence: CASSSLRAGFNTGELFF.

This chain uses TRBV19 with TRBJ2-3, with 14 bases matching TRBD2. The CDR3 length is 18 residues. Germline assignment: CDR1 LNHDA and CDR2 SQIVND (reference sequence). J lost 4 bases, V lost 3 bases, and 9 bases had no gene match. The DNA of the CDR3 is TGTGCCAGTAGTATGGGACTAGCGGGAGAAGATTTCGCAGATACGCAGTATTTT. This encodes CASSMGLAGEDFADTQYF.

The chain has TRBV6-1 and TRBJ2-7; 12 positions match TRBD1. V lost 6 bases and J lost 3; bases outside the gene matches: 6. CDR1 and CDR2 from the germline V gene are MNHNS and SASEGT. CDR3 length equals 15 residues. CDR3 in amino acids: CASREGQGASYEQYF. DNA for the CDR3: TGTGCCAGCAGGGAGGGACAGGGGGCCAGCTACGAGCAGTACTTC.

In regard to this clone: Its ends do not fully match the called genes, so a read error is possible. V usage is TRBV6-1 and J usage is TRBJ2-7; possibly TRBD1 or TRBD2 for D (5 bases each). The CDR3 is 13 residues long. CDR1 is MNHNS, CDR2 SASEGT, per germline. The chain's CDR3 is CASKPGPSYGQYF. DNA for the CDR3: TGTGCCAGCAAGCCGGGACCCTCGTACGGGCAGTACTTC.

The V and J genes are TRBV7-9 and TRBJ2-3; D may be TRBD1 or TRBD2 (6 bases each). This CDR3 has 16 residues. The germline V gene encodes CDR1 SEHNR and CDR2 FQNEAQ (reference sequence). V lost 1 base to trimming and J lost 0 bases, with 11 bases between them. The CDR3 reads CASSLGWGASTDTQYF. The CDR3 DNA reads as TGTGCCAGCAGCTTAGGTTGGGGGGCAAGCACAGATACGCAGTATTTT.

This clone was detected once. The rearrangement uses TRBV11-2 and TRBJ1-1; D is possibly TRBD1 (5 bases). Between the trimmed V and J ends, which lost 3 bases and 1 base, there was a span of 9 bases. Germline V CDR1 and CDR2: SGHAT, FQNNGV. There are 14 residues in the CDR3. The CDR3 bases are TGTGCCAGCAGCTTCGACAGACAGAACACTGAAGCTTTCTTT. Amino acid sequence: CASSFDRQNTEAFF.